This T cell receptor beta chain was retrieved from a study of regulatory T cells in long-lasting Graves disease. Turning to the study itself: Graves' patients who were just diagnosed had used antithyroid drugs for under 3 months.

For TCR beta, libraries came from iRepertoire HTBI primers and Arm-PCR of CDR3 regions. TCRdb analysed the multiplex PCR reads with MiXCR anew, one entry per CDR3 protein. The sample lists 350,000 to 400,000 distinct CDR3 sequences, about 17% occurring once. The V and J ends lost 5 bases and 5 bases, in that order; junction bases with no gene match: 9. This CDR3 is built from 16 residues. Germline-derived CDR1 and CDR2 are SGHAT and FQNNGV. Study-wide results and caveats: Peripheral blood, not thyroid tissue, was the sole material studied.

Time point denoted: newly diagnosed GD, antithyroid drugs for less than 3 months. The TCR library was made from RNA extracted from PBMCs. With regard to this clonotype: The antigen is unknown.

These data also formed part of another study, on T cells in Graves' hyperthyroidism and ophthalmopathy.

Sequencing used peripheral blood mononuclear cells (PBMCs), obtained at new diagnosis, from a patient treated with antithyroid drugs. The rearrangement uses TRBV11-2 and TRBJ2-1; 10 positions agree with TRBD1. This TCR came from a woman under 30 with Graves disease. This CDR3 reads CASSPGGGTGDNEQFF. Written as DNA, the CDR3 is TGTGCCAGCAGCCCCGGGGGGGGGACAGGGGACAATGAGCAGTTCTTC.